These 32 T cell receptor beta chains were sequenced from one sample in a study of cytomegalovirus exposure and HLA in healthy donors. It was with 60 Vbeta and 13 Jbeta primers that the PCR ran. TCRdb's table, derived via immunoSEQ multiplex PCR, lists solely in-frame clones and lacks some. The table has some 180,000 clones, about 70% seen once; the top ten hold roughly 1.9%. The sample was PBMCs. All receptors come from a woman in her 30s in good health and CMV-seronegative.

The chain has TRBV13 and TRBJ2-7; 7 bases map to TRBD2. The J segment lost 6 bases and the V segment lost 5 bases, leaving 19 bases of the junction unmatched. The CDR3 extends over 17 amino acids. Germline V lookup: CDR1 PRHDT, CDR2 FYEKMQ (reference sequence). In DNA form, the CDR3 reads TGTGCCAGCAGCCCATGGGGGGGGTGGGACTCTTCGGGCGAGCAGTACTTC. It specifies CASSPWGGWDSSGEQYF.

The rearrangement joins TRBV19 to TRBJ2-2; D is unclear. This CDR3 region has 13 residues. Trimming stripped 7 bases from V and 6 bases from J, with 12 bases between. Germline loops: CDR1 LNHDA, CDR2 SQIVND (reference sequence). The CDR3 region has the DNA TGTGCCAGTACCCCCCTTCCCCCCGGGGAGCTGTTTTTT. This translates into CASTPLPPGELFF. Full variable domain (outside the CDR3, taken from reference TRBV19 and TRBJ2-2): DGGITQSPKYLFRKEGQNVTLSCEQNLNHDAMYWYRQDPGQGLRLIYYSQIVNDFQKGDIAEGYSVSREKKESFPLTVTSAQKNPTAFYLCASTPLPPGELFFGEGSRLTVL.

This sequence joins TRBV5-4 and TRBJ2-1, with TRBD1 identical over 7 bases. V dropped 7 bases and J dropped 4; count of bases not matched to a gene: 14. Germline V gives CDR1 SGHNT, CDR2 YYREEE (reference sequence). This CDR3 is built from 16 residues. The CDR3 region has the DNA TGTGCCAGCCAATACATATACGGGACAGTATACAATGAGCAGTTCTTC. Translated, it gives CASQYIYGTVYNEQFF. Full variable domain (missing parts from reference TRBV5-4 and TRBJ2-1): ETGVTQSPTHLIKTRGQQVTLRCSSQSGHNTVSWYQQALGQGPQFIFQYYREEENGRGNFPPRFSGLQFPNYSSELNVNALELDDSALYLCASQYIYGTVYNEQFFGPGTRLTVL.

The chain has TRBV6-1 and TRBJ2-2; 8 nucleotides agree with TRBD2. The CDR3 has 15 residues. Germline V gives CDR1 MNHNS, CDR2 SASEGT. The V and J ends lost 1 base and 7 bases, in that order; junction bases with no gene match: 5. In DNA form, the CDR3 reads TGTGCCAGCAGTGAAGAAAGCGGGAGTATCGGGGAGCTGTTTTTT. Translating gives CASSEESGSIGELFF.

This clone was counted a few times. This chain uses TRBV7-9 with TRBJ2-7; no clear D. Germline CDR1 and CDR2: SEHNR and FQNEAQ (reference sequence). The CDR3 runs 14 residues. The V end lost 4 bases, the J end lost 2 bases, and 12 bases lay between the germline ends. This CDR3 is CASSSNSIPYEQYF. The CDR3 DNA reads TGTGCCAGCAGCTCAAATAGTATACCCTACGAGCAGTACTTC.

J is TRBJ1-2 and V is TRBV4-1, with 9 positions matching TRBD1. There are 15 residues in the CDR3. Trimming removed 4 bases from V and 4 bases from J; junction bases left unmatched: 7. The germline gives CDR1 MGHRA, CDR2 YSYEKL. The CDR3 spells CASSPTGGLAYGYTF. The DNA of the CDR3 is TGCGCCAGCAGCCCGACAGGGGGTCTGGCCTATGGCTACACCTTC.

J is TRBJ2-1 and V is TRBV5-6; TRBD2 aligns across 8 bases. V was clipped by 2 bases and J by 3 bases; unmatched bases: 7. The CDR3 runs 16 residues. The germline V gene has CDR1 SGHDT and CDR2 YYEEEE. The CDR3 spells CASSLRASGGYNEQFF. CDR3 bases: TGTGCCAGCAGCTTAAGAGCGAGCGGGGGCTACAATGAGCAGTTCTTC.

The V gene is TRBV9, the J gene TRBJ1-3; the match to TRBD1 covers 7 bases. The CDR3 is 15 residues long. Germline CDR1 is SGDLS and CDR2 is YYNGEE. The ends lost 0 bases at V and 4 bases at J; junction bases unmatched: 4. The CDR3: CASSVDRGTGNTIYF. Here the CDR3 DNA reads TGTGCCAGCAGCGTAGACAGGGGAACCGGAAACACCATATATTTT. Full variable domain (rest looked up from reference TRBV9 and TRBJ1-3): DSGVTQTPKHLITATGQRVTLRCSPRSGDLSVYWYQQSLDQGLQFLIQYYNGEERAKGNILERFSAQQFPDLHSELNLSSLELGDSALYFCASSVDRGTGNTIYFGEGSWLTVV.

This clone was observed once. This sequence joins TRBV7-8 and TRBJ1-5; no reliable D call. The CDR3 consists of 12 residues. CDR1 and CDR2 (germline): SGHVS, FQNEAQ. Trimming removed 3 bases at V and 6 bases at J, with 6 bases between. The CDR3 here is CASSFYSQPQHF. CDR3 sequence (DNA): TGTGCCAGCAGCTTTTATAGTCAGCCCCAGCATTTT.

Worth noting for this clone: This specimen includes other DNA sequences encoding the same CDR3. This chain joins TRBV11-2 and TRBJ1-1; the match to TRBD1 covers 7 bases. The V and J ends lost 4 bases and 2 bases, in that order; junction bases with no gene match: 4. Germline V gene sequence: CDR1 SGHAT, CDR2 FQNNGV. The CDR3 covers 14 residues. CDR3 sequence (DNA): TGTGCCAGCAGCTACAGGGGCGGAAACACTGAAGCTTTCTTT. Protein product: CASSYRGGNTEAFF.

CDR3 region: CASIRGRGETQYF. The CDR3 DNA follows: TGTGCCAGCATCCGAGGCAGGGGAGAGACCCAGTACTTC. The chain has TRBV2 and TRBJ2-5, with a possible D match to TRBD1 (6 bases). Looked up from germline, CDR1 is SNHLY and CDR2 is FYNNEI. V was cut by 7 bases and J by 4 bases, with 13 bases left in between. This CDR3 region has 13 residues.

This clone was seen a few times. V usage is TRBV19 and J usage is TRBJ1-1; the D is unclear. The CDR3 has 12 amino acids. V lost 10 bases to trimming and J lost 1 base, with 10 bases between them. Germline CDR1 and CDR2: LNHDA and SQIVND (reference sequence). The CDR3 sequence is CATSGENTEAFF. CDR3 sequence (DNA): TGTGCCACCAGCGGGGAGAACACTGAAGCTTTCTTT.

As DNA, the CDR3 is TGTGCCAGCAGCTCCCAGGGGGTGGACTCACCCCTCCACTTT. Residues: CASSSQGVDSPLHF. This sequence joins TRBV5-4 and TRBJ1-6; 7 bases agree with TRBD1. CDR3 size: 14 residues. CDR1 and CDR2 (germline): SGHNT, YYREEE (reference sequence). V lost 3 bases to trimming and J lost 10 bases; unmatched junction nucleotides: 7.

Notes on this clone: Its ends do not fully match the called genes, so a read error is possible. The chain links TRBV29-1 to TRBJ1-3; weak D call: TRBD1 (5 bases). Germline CDR1 reads SQVTM; CDR2 reads ANQGSEA. The CDR3 sequence is 11 residues long. The chain's CDR3 is CSAERGPTIYF. The CDR3 DNA follows: TGCAGCGCTGAAAGGGGCCCCACCATATATTTT.

The CDR3 DNA sequence: TGTGCCAGCAGCGTAGAAACAGGGGGATATCACGAGCAGTACTTC. Encoded protein: CASSVETGGYHEQYF. The chain has TRBV9 and TRBJ2-7; 8 nucleotides align to TRBD1. Trimming cost V 0 bases and J 5 bases; bases outside gene matches: 7. CDR3 length equals 15 residues. Germline values: CDR1 SGDLS, CDR2 YYNGEE.

The chain carries TRBV6-6 and TRBJ1-1; possible D gene TRBD1, 6 bases. This CDR3 has 14 residues. Per germline, CDR1 MNHNY and CDR2 SVGAGI (reference sequence). V dropped 2 bases and J dropped 11 bases, with 18 bases sitting between them. CDR3 in amino acids: CASSYRAGADVAFF. The CDR3 nucleotides read TGTGCCAGCAGTTACAGGGCGGGGGCAGATGTTGCTTTCTTT.

The chain combines TRBV6-5 with TRBJ1-1, with 8 nucleotides matching TRBD1. The V segment lost 6 bases and the J segment 10 bases; nucleotides outside the gene matches: 13. The CDR3 has 14 amino acids. Germline V lookup: CDR1 MNHEY, CDR2 SVGAGI. Written as DNA, the CDR3 is TGTGCCAGCAGGCCCGGACAGGGCCTCGTTCGAGCTTTCTTT. Translating gives CASRPGQGLVRAFF.

The chain combines TRBV4-3 with TRBJ2-2; TRBD2 agrees at 14 bases. The V gene's germline CDR1 is LGHNA and CDR2 YSLEER. The CDR3 is 16 amino acids. The junction had 7 bases not matched to a gene; V was cut back by 0 bases and J by 13 bases. The CDR3 region is CASSQDPTSGRAGLFF. CDR3 bases: TGCGCCAGCAGCCAAGATCCGACTAGCGGGAGGGCGGGGCTGTTTTTT.

The chain links TRBV27 to TRBJ2-5; 8 nucleotides match TRBD2. Near its end, the DNA agrees better with TRBJ2-7, so the J call may be wrong. Germline CDR1 is MNHEY and CDR2 is SMNVEV (reference sequence). The CDR3 loop spans 15 amino acids. The CDR3 nucleotides are TGTGCCAGCAGTCCCCGTCGACTAGCGAGCTACGAGCAGTACTTC. This encodes CASSPRRLASYEQYF.

Here the CDR3 reads CASSLETGGKGYEQYF. CDR3 in DNA: TGTGCCAGCAGCTTAGAAACCGGAGGGAAGGGCTACGAGCAGTACTTC. The rearrangement links TRBV11-2 to TRBJ2-7, with D perhaps matching TRBD2 (6 bases). The germline V and J ends were trimmed by 0 bases and 3 bases, with 15 bases remaining between them. Germline V CDR1 and CDR2: SGHAT, FQNNGV. The length of the CDR3 is 16 residues.

The J gene is TRBJ1-2, the V gene TRBV30; no clear D. CDR3 length: 15 residues. Looked up from germline, CDR1 is GTSNPN and CDR2 is SVGIG (reference sequence). V was pared by 4 bases and J by 2 bases, with 17 bases between. CDR3 loop: CAWTKQSIRNYGYTF. The DNA for the CDR3 is TGTGCCTGGACTAAACAGAGTATTCGGAACTATGGCTACACCTTC.

This clone was detected once. The chain couples TRBV2 to TRBJ2-5; D perhaps matches TRBD1 (6 bases). The V and J ends lost 9 bases and 2 bases respectively, with 13 bases between them. Germline V lookup: CDR1 SNHLY, CDR2 FYNNEI. The CDR3 has 13 residues. CDR3: CASKGTIQETQYF. CDR3 bases: TGTGCCAGTAAGGGGACAATACAAGAGACCCAGTACTTC.

The gene calls are TRBV7-9 and TRBJ2-7, with TRBD1 identical over 8 bases. CDR3 length: 15 residues. Trimming removed 5 bases from V and 4 bases from J; junction bases left unmatched: 10. CDR1 is SEHNR and CDR2 is FQNEAQ in the germline V gene (reference sequence). The CDR3 region has the DNA TGTGCCAGCAGCCCGGGGACAGGACCCAGGTACGAGCAGTACTTC. It codes for CASSPGTGPRYEQYF.

The chain couples TRBV9 to TRBJ2-1; D may be TRBD1 (6 bases). Germline CDR1 SGDLS, CDR2 YYNGEE. The CDR3 length is 15 residues. The V gene lost 3 bases and the J gene lost 4 bases, with 14 bases spanning the gap. CDR3 DNA sequence: TGTGCCAGCAGCGAACCCGGGACACCTTACAATGAGCAGTTCTTC. Its protein product is CASSEPGTPYNEQFF.

The chain couples TRBV29-1 to TRBJ1-1; D gene unclear. CDR3 length: 13 residues. V gave up 6 bases and J gave up 0 bases, with 11 bases separating them. Looked up from germline, CDR1 is SQVTM and CDR2 is ANQGSEA. CDR3 residues: CSVGLLMNTEAFF. CDR3 in DNA: TGCAGCGTCGGACTGTTAATGAACACTGAAGCTTTCTTT.

This chain links TRBV2 with TRBJ1-2; 8 nucleotides line up with TRBD1. CDR1 is SNHLY, CDR2 FYNNEI, per germline. The length of the CDR3 is 15 residues. J gave up 4 bases and V 4 bases, and 8 bases lay outside the gene matches. The CDR3 region has the DNA TGTGCCAGCAGTGCGTCGCAGGGGGCAATCTATGGCTACACCTTC. Encoded protein: CASSASQGAIYGYTF.

This clone was picked up a small number of times. The chain links TRBV30 to TRBJ2-3; 9 bases match TRBD1. Germline CDR1 and CDR2: GTSNPN and SVGIG (reference sequence). The CDR3 loop spans 16 amino acids. V dropped 3 bases and J dropped 1; count of bases not matched to a gene: 8. The CDR3 is CAWSVWGQGRTDTQYF. The CDR3 DNA sequence: TGTGCCTGGAGCGTCTGGGGACAGGGCCGCACAGATACGCAGTATTTT.

This clone was counted a few times. The chain couples TRBV19 to TRBJ1-1; D unclear. V lost 7 bases and J 2 bases, leaving 14 bases between the germline ends. The CDR3 runs 14 residues. Germline assignment: CDR1 LNHDA and CDR2 SQIVND (reference sequence). CDR3 amino acids: CASTPPGFNTEAFF. The CDR3 DNA reads as TGTGCCAGTACTCCTCCGGGGTTTAACACTGAAGCTTTCTTT.

The J gene is TRBJ2-3, the V gene TRBV5-1; D perhaps matches TRBD2 (6 bases). V lost 0 bases to trimming and J lost 6 bases, with 11 bases between them. The CDR3 sequence is 14 residues long. Germline loops: CDR1 SGHRS, CDR2 YFSETQ. The CDR3, as DNA: TGCGCCAGCAGCTTGGCCGGGACTTACGATACGCAGTATTTT. Encoded protein: CASSLAGTYDTQYF.

The genes are TRBV6-5 and TRBJ2-7; maybe TRBD1 (6 bases). Deletions cut 5 bases from V and 4 bases from J, with 15 bases between. This CDR3 is built from 14 residues. From germline, CDR1 is MNHEY and CDR2 SVGAGI. This chain's CDR3 is CASSEDRRSYEQYF. The CDR3 DNA reads TGTGCCAGCAGTGAAGACAGGCGAAGTTACGAGCAGTACTTC.

The chain employs TRBV6-6 and TRBJ2-5; 13 bases agree with TRBD2. Trimming at V came to 2 bases and at J to 3 bases, leaving 3 bases not matched to a gene. Germline V gene data show CDR1 as MNHNY and CDR2 as SVGAGI (reference sequence). The CDR3 has 16 amino acids. The CDR3 protein is CASSYGGTSGKETQYF. In DNA form, the CDR3 reads TGTGCCAGCAGTTACGGGGGGACTAGCGGGAAAGAGACCCAGTACTTC.

The chain couples TRBV2 to TRBJ2-1; 11 positions match TRBD2. Germline trimming cut 0 bases from V and 5 bases from J; bases unmatched to any gene: 9. CDR3 length: 18 residues. The V gene's germline CDR1 is SNHLY and CDR2 FYNNEI. This CDR3 is CASSEASTSGSQDNEQFF. In DNA, the CDR3 is TGTGCCAGCAGTGAAGCGAGCACTAGCGGGAGTCAAGACAATGAGCAGTTCTTC.